This T cell receptor (beta chain) was profiled in a study of T cell repertoires in cytomegalovirus infection (dated by TCRdb to the late 2010s). With regard to the full study: Peptide stimulations targeted recently identified HLA-C-restricted CMV epitopes, whose presentation resists viral immunomodulation, together with well-studied HLA-B-restricted epitopes. The HLA type of each donor mattered for the analysis, because public TCR beta signatures pointed to carriage of CMV infection along with the matching HLA type.

On this clonotype: The antigen it recognizes is unknown. No base quality values were provided; no much bigger clone lies one nucleotide off.

The paper as a whole reports these results and caveats: Cumulative frequency of public TCR beta family members discriminated carriers of CMV infection plus the relevant HLA type in this cohort and an independent approximately 370-donor cohort. The ex vivo response was dominated by HLA-C-restricted CMV-specific TCR beta clonotypes, which also provided the single most frequent clonotype in two of eight donors.

The data were produced on an Illumina HiSeq 1500. Using fastp trimming at Q25 and MiXCR clonotype assembly, TCRdb reanalyzed the public sequencing data and kept in-frame beta chains. Rows with a matching CDR3 protein are joined into one entry that keeps the most common DNA and genes. The sample table shows fewer than 1,000,000 distinct CDR3 sequences, and more than 25% are seen once. About 14% of the sample is in the top ten clones. The treatment or condition label for this specimen denotes: in vitro stimulation with specific CMV peptide epitopes to enrich CMV-specific T cells. The CDR3 runs 12 residues from the cysteine to the phenylalanine. Only the CDR3 region is kept as DNA, spanning 36 bases read in frame from base 1. The junction shows trimming of 10 bases on V and 0 bases on J, plus 9 bases between the germline ends.

The V and J segments used are TRBV12-3 or TRBV12-4 and TRBJ1-1, and the D gene may be TRBD1, 5 bases matching. This specimen consisted of cultured CD8+ T cells from PBMCs, obtained from culture after CMV antigen stimulation. The source is a human donor in good health (CMV status not recorded). Some clones in this sample may be carry-over from other donors' samples. The encoded CDR3 is CATREVNTEAFF. The nucleotides read TGTGCCACCAGGGAAGTGAACACTGAAGCTTTCTTT.